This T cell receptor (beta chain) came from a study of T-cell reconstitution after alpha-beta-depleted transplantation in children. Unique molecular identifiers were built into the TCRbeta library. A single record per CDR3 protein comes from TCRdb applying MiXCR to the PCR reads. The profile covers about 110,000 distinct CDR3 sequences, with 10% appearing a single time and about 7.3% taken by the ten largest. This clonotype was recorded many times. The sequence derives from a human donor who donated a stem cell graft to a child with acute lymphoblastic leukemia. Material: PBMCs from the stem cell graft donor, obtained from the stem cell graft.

As DNA, the CDR3 is TGTGCCAGCAGCAACTATAAACTCGCGGCCCCAGGGGGCATTGGCTACACCTTC. This sequence encodes CASSNYKLAAPGGIGYTF. The gene calls are TRBV9 and TRBJ1-2; 8 nucleotides match TRBD1. The ends lost 4 bases at V and 7 bases at J; junction bases unmatched: 21. CDR1 and CDR2 from the germline V gene are SGDLS and YYNGEE. This CDR3 has 18 amino acids.